This is a list of T cell receptor beta chains from one sample in a study of cytomegalovirus exposure and HLA in healthy donors. The protocol was immunoSEQ multiplex PCR, while the TCRdb copy is restricted to in-frame clones and leaves out a portion. The repertoire holds approximately 180,000 clones, with approximately 84% as singletons. Sequenced: PBMCs. These TCRs come from a girl under three years old in good health and CMV-seronegative. CDR3s include the opening cysteine and the closing phenylalanine or tryptophan. The order of the fields is J gene, D gene, clone size, V gene, CDR3 DNA, CDR3 protein. A D gene is named only where the DNA matches it firmly. Some rows mark clone size as missing; the rest say once, few, many or name a class of expanded clone.

j_call: TRBJ1-6
d_call: .
clone_size: .
v_call: TRBV2
cdr3_nt: TGTGCCAGCAGACGTGCAGAGGCCAATTCACCCCTCCACTTT
cdr3_aa: CASRRAEANSPLHF

j_call: TRBJ1-2
d_call: .
clone_size: .
v_call: TRBV7-9
cdr3_nt: TGTGCCAGCAGCCCCGATTTACAGGGATCTGGCTACACCTTC
cdr3_aa: CASSPDLQGSGYTF

j_call: TRBJ1-5
d_call: .
clone_size: few
v_call: TRBV6-6
cdr3_nt: TGTGCCAGCAGTTACGCGGGACTGAGTAACAATCAGCCCCAGCATTTT
cdr3_aa: CASSYAGLSNNQPQHF

j_call: TRBJ1-6
d_call: .
clone_size: once
v_call: TRBV7-2
cdr3_nt: TGTGCCAGCAGCCAGTATAATTCACCCCTCCACTTT
cdr3_aa: CASSQYNSPLHF

j_call: TRBJ2-5
d_call: TRBD2
clone_size: .
v_call: TRBV7-8
cdr3_nt: TGTGCCAGCAGACCGGGACTAGTGGAGACCCAGTACTTC
cdr3_aa: CASRPGLVETQYF

j_call: TRBJ1-2
d_call: TRBD1
clone_size: .
v_call: TRBV9
cdr3_nt: TGTGCCAGCAGCGGCCCCTGGACAGGGGATGGCTACACCTTC
cdr3_aa: CASSGPWTGDGYTF

j_call: TRBJ2-1
d_call: TRBD2
clone_size: .
v_call: TRBV27
cdr3_nt: TGTGCCAGCAGTCCCGGACTAGCGGGTTACAATGAGCAGTTCTTC
cdr3_aa: CASSPGLAGYNEQFF

j_call: TRBJ1-2
d_call: TRBD1
clone_size: .
v_call: TRBV5-1
cdr3_nt: TGCGCCAGCAGCCGGGACAGGGGGGAGCATGGCTACACCTTC
cdr3_aa: CASSRDRGEHGYTF

j_call: TRBJ2-1
d_call: TRBD2
clone_size: .
v_call: TRBV9
cdr3_nt: TGTGCCAGCAGCGACCCCAAAAGCGGGGGGCCCTACAATGAGCAGTTCTTC
cdr3_aa: CASSDPKSGGPYNEQFF

j_call: TRBJ1-1
d_call: TRBD1
clone_size: .
v_call: TRBV5-1
cdr3_nt: TGCGCCAGCAGCTTGGCCGAGACAGGGGGCACGAGGGCTTTCTTT
cdr3_aa: CASSLAETGGTRAFF

j_call: TRBJ2-3
d_call: .
clone_size: .
v_call: TRBV9
cdr3_nt: TGTGCCAGCAGCTCTAGCGTGAGAGGAGGAGATACGCAGTATTTT
cdr3_aa: CASSSSVRGGDTQYF

j_call: TRBJ1-5
d_call: .
clone_size: .
v_call: TRBV10-3
cdr3_nt: TGTGCCATCAGTGAGTCGAAGGGAGGGTCCCGCAGTCAGCCCCAGCATTTT
cdr3_aa: CAISESKGGSRSQPQHF

j_call: TRBJ2-2
d_call: .
clone_size: few
v_call: TRBV27
cdr3_nt: TGTGCCAGCACACCAGGGTGGGGGCGCGGCGGGGAGCTGTTTTTT
cdr3_aa: CASTPGWGRGGELFF

j_call: TRBJ2-3
d_call: .
clone_size: .
v_call: TRBV7-9
cdr3_nt: TGTGCCAGCAGCTTACTAGCGAGGAGCACAGATACGCAGTATTTT
cdr3_aa: CASSLLARSTDTQYF

j_call: TRBJ2-7
d_call: TRBD2
clone_size: .
v_call: TRBV7-9
cdr3_nt: TGTGCCAGCAGCCCCGGACTAGCGGCCTACGAGCAGTACTTC
cdr3_aa: CASSPGLAAYEQYF

j_call: TRBJ2-1
d_call: .
clone_size: .
v_call: TRBV7-9
cdr3_nt: TGTGCCAGCAGCACCTCCCGGCCTAGCAGCCCTTCCTACAATGAGCAGTTCTTC
cdr3_aa: CASSTSRPSSPSYNEQFF

j_call: TRBJ1-5
d_call: .
clone_size: .
v_call: TRBV7-8
cdr3_nt: TGTGCCAGCAGCTTATTACCCCCGACAGTTAGGAGCAATCAGCCCCAGCATTTT
cdr3_aa: CASSLLPPTVRSNQPQHF

j_call: TRBJ2-5
d_call: TRBD2
clone_size: .
v_call: TRBV15
cdr3_nt: TGTGCCACCAGCACGGGACTAGCGGGAGTGGAGACCCAGTACTTC
cdr3_aa: CATSTGLAGVETQYF

j_call: TRBJ2-2
d_call: .
clone_size: .
v_call: TRBV7-8
cdr3_nt: TGTGCCAGCGGAGAGGTACGGACCGGGGAGCTGTTTTTT
cdr3_aa: CASGEVRTGELFF

j_call: TRBJ2-5
d_call: .
clone_size: .
v_call: TRBV6-5
cdr3_nt: TGTGCCAGCAGTCCAACCGGGACTCAAGAGACCCAGTACTTC
cdr3_aa: CASSPTGTQETQYF

j_call: TRBJ1-4
d_call: .
clone_size: few
v_call: TRBV5-1
cdr3_nt: TGCGCCAGCAGGGCACAGGCAACTAATGAAAAACTGTTTTTT
cdr3_aa: CASRAQATNEKLFF

j_call: TRBJ1-3
d_call: TRBD1
clone_size: .
v_call: TRBV6-5
cdr3_nt: TGTGCCAGCAGCATGACAGGGCGGGACACCATATATTTT
cdr3_aa: CASSMTGRDTIYF

j_call: TRBJ2-2
d_call: TRBD1
clone_size: .
v_call: TRBV28
cdr3_nt: TGTGCCATTTTAAGTCCGGGACAGGGGTACACCGGGGAGCTGTTTTTT
cdr3_aa: CAILSPGQGYTGELFF

j_call: TRBJ2-3
d_call: .
clone_size: .
v_call: TRBV10-1
cdr3_nt: TGCGCCAGCAGTCCCGACAGGCGGGATACGCAGTATTTT
cdr3_aa: CASSPDRRDTQYF

j_call: TRBJ1-1
d_call: .
clone_size: .
v_call: TRBV5-6
cdr3_nt: TGTGCCAGCAGTTGGGGGAGGGGAAAAATGAACACTGAAGCTTTCTTT
cdr3_aa: CASSWGRGKMNTEAFF

j_call: TRBJ2-2
d_call: .
clone_size: .
v_call: TRBV4-3
cdr3_nt: TGCGCCAGCAGCCAATCAGGGTGGGACGGGGAGCTGTTTTTT
cdr3_aa: CASSQSGWDGELFF

j_call: TRBJ2-1
d_call: TRBD1
clone_size: once
v_call: TRBV6-1
cdr3_nt: TGTGCCAGCAGTAACACAGGGGCCTACAATGAGCAGTTCTTC
cdr3_aa: CASSNTGAYNEQFF

j_call: TRBJ1-6
d_call: TRBD1
clone_size: .
v_call: TRBV5-6
cdr3_nt: TGTGCCAGCAGCCAGCAGGGGGTCTCCTATAATTCACCCCTCCACTTT
cdr3_aa: CASSQQGVSYNSPLHF

j_call: TRBJ2-7
d_call: .
clone_size: once
v_call: TRBV18
cdr3_nt: TGTGCCAGCTCCCAGGAGGATAACGAGCAGTACTTC
cdr3_aa: CASSQEDNEQYF

j_call: TRBJ2-5
d_call: .
clone_size: .
v_call: TRBV6-5
cdr3_nt: TGTGCCAGCAAGGGGCGGAACCAAGAGACCCAGTACTTC
cdr3_aa: CASKGRNQETQYF

j_call: TRBJ2-5
d_call: TRBD1
clone_size: once
v_call: TRBV6-1
cdr3_nt: TGTGCCAGCAGCAAACAGGGGTTTCAAGAGACCCAGTACTTC
cdr3_aa: CASSKQGFQETQYF

j_call: TRBJ2-3
d_call: .
clone_size: .
v_call: TRBV5-6
cdr3_nt: TGTGCCAGCAGCATCCAAACAACAGATACGCAGTATTTT
cdr3_aa: CASSIQTTDTQYF

j_call: TRBJ1-3
d_call: .
clone_size: .
v_call: TRBV11-2
cdr3_nt: TGTGCCAGCAGCCCACTACGACTGGCCTCTGGAAACACCATATATTTT
cdr3_aa: CASSPLRLASGNTIYF

j_call: TRBJ2-1
d_call: .
clone_size: .
v_call: TRBV11-2
cdr3_nt: TGTGCCAGCAGCAACCACCCTGACAGCATAGACAATGAGCAGTTCTTC
cdr3_aa: CASSNHPDSIDNEQFF

j_call: TRBJ2-7
d_call: .
clone_size: .
v_call: TRBV7-9
cdr3_nt: TGTTCCAGCAGCTTAGCATTAATGGGGGCTAACGAGCAGTACTTC
cdr3_aa: CSSSLALMGANEQYF

j_call: TRBJ2-5
d_call: TRBD2
clone_size: once
v_call: TRBV30
cdr3_nt: TGTGCCTGGAGTGGACTAGCGGGATCCCGGTGGGAGACCCAGTACTTC
cdr3_aa: CAWSGLAGSRWETQYF

j_call: TRBJ2-7
d_call: TRBD2
clone_size: .
v_call: TRBV6-6
cdr3_nt: TGTGCCAGCTCCTTAGCGGGACTAGGGGTCTACGAGCAGTACTTC
cdr3_aa: CASSLAGLGVYEQYF